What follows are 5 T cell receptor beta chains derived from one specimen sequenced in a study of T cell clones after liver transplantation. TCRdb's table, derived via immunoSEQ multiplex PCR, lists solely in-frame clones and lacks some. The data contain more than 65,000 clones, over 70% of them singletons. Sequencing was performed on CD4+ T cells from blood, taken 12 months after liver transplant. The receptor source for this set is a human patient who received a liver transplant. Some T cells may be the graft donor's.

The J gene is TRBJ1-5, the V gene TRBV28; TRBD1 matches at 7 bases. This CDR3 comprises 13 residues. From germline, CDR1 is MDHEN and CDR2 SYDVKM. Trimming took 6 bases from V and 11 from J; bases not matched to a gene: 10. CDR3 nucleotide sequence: TGTGCCAGCAGCCCGACAGGGTTTAAAGCCCAGCATTTT. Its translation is CASSPTGFKAQHF.

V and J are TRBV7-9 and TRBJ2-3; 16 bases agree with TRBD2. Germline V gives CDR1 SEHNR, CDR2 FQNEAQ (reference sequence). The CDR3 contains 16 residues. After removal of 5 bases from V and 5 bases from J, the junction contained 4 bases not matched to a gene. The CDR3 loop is CASSIGTSGRVDTQYF. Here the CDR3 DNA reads TGTGCCAGCAGCATCGGGACTAGCGGGAGGGTAGATACGCAGTATTTT.

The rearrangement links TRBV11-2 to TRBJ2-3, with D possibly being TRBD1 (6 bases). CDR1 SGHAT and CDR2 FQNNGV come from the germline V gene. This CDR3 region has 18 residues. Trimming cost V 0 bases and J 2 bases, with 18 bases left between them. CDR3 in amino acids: CASSLDSDSSWTTDTQYF. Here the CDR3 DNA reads TGTGCCAGCAGCTTAGATTCGGACAGCTCCTGGACCACAGATACGCAGTATTTT. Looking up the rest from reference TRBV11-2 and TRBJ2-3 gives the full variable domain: EAGVAQSPRYKIIEKRQSVAFWCNPISGHATLYWYQQILGQGPKLLIQFQNNGVVDDSQLPKDRFSAERLKGVDSTLKIQPAKLEDSAVYLCASSLDSDSSWTTDTQYFGPGTRLTVL.

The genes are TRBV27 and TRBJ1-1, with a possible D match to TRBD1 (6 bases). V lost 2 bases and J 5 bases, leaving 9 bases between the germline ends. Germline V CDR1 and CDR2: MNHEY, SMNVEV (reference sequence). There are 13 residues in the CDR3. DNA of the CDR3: TGTGCCAGCAGTTTACCCCAGGGGACTGAAGCTTTCTTT. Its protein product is CASSLPQGTEAFF.

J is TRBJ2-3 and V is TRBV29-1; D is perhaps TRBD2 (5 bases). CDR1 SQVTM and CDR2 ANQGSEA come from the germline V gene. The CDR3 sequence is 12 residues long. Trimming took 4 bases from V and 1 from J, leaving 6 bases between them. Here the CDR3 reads CSVARGTDTQYF. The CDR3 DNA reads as TGCAGCGTTGCGAGGGGCACAGATACGCAGTATTTT.